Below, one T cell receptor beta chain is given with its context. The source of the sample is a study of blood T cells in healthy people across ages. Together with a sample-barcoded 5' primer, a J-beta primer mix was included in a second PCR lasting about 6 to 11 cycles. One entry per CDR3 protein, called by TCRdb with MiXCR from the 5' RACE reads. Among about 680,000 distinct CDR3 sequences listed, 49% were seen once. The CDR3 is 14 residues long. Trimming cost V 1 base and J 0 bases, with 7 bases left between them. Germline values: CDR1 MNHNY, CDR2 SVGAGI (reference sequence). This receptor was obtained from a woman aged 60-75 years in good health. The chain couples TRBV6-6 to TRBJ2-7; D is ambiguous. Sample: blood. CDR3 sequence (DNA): TGTGCCAGCAGTTACTGGTCGGTCTCCTACGAGCAGTACTTC. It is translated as CASSYWSVSYEQYF.